A selection of T cell receptor beta chains follows, all from one sample in a study of PD-1 blockade in classical Hodgkin lymphoma. Profiled with immunoSEQ multiplex PCR; TCRdb holds only in-frame clones, not every one. Of about 9,300 clones listed, around 92% are singletons. Sequencing used CD8+ T cells from blood. The receptors were gathered from a human donor with classical Hodgkin lymphoma. Both conserved end residues are part of each CDR3. D genes are given only for firm matches. A clone size is listed for some rows: how often the clone was seen (once, few, many), or a class if it is expanded.

V	size	D	J	DNA	CDR3
TRBV5-4	-	TRBD2	TRBJ2-7	TGTGCCAGCAGCTTTGCTAGCGGGGAGACCTACGAGCAGTACTTC	CASSFASGETYEQYF
TRBV5-1	-	TRBD1	TRBJ1-2	TGCGCCAGCAGCTTGTCGAGACAGGGGGCCGGGGGCTACACCTTC	CASSLSRQGAGGYTF
TRBV28	-	-	TRBJ1-5	TGTGCCAGCAGTTTATCGGGGGGCGCCCACGTTAGCAATCAGCCCCAGCATTTT	CASSLSGGAHVSNQPQHF
TRBV27	-	TRBD2	TRBJ2-3	TGTGCCAGCAGTTTAATTGTAGCGGGAGATGGCACAGATACGCAGTATTTT	CASSLIVAGDGTDTQYF
TRBV29-1	-	TRBD2	TRBJ2-7	TGCAGCGTTGCCAAGGCTAGCGGGAGCTGGGCCTACGAGCAGTACTTC	CSVAKASGSWAYEQYF
TRBV20-1	-	-	TRBJ2-4	TGCAGCCTAACAGACATGCACATTCAGTACTTC	CSLTDMHIQYF
TRBV5-8	-	-	TRBJ1-2	TGTGCCAGCAGCCGAGGAACTTGGTATGGCTACACCTTC	CASSRGTWYGYTF
TRBV6-5	-	-	TRBJ1-1	TGTGCCAGCAGTTATCCCAGCACTGAAGCTTTCTTT	CASSYPSTEAFF
TRBV19	-	TRBD1	TRBJ1-1	TGTGCCAGTAGTACAGGGGGGGAAGCTTTCTTT	CASSTGGEAFF
TRBV18	-	-	TRBJ1-1	TGTGCCAGCTCACCAGAGGCAGGCCGGAACACTGAAGCTTTCTTT	CASSPEAGRNTEAFF
TRBV2	-	-	TRBJ2-1	TGTGCCAGCAGTGAAGGCAGCTACAATGAGCAGTTCTTC	CASSEGSYNEQFF
TRBV7-8	-	-	TRBJ2-7	TGTGCCAGCAGCTTACCTGGGTTGACCTACGAGCAGTACTTC	CASSLPGLTYEQYF
TRBV7-9	-	-	TRBJ2-1	TGTGCCAGCAGCCATGACGGGCCGAATGAGCAGTTCTTC	CASSHDGPNEQFF
TRBV6-4	-	-	TRBJ1-1	TGTGCCACCCAGCAAAGGGTTGGGGACACTGAAGCTTTCTTT	CATQQRVGDTEAFF
TRBV10-3	-	TRBD1	TRBJ1-2	TGTGCCATCAGGGGACAGGGAGCTGGCTATGGCTACACCTTC	CAIRGQGAGYGYTF
TRBV7-2	-	-	TRBJ2-7	TGTGCCAGCAGCTTATATGGAGGGAACGAGCAGTACTTC	CASSLYGGNEQYF
TRBV27	-	-	TRBJ2-1	TGTGCCAGCAGTTTATGGGGTAATGAGCAGTTCTTC	CASSLWGNEQFF
TRBV6-5	-	-	TRBJ2-7	TGTGCCAGCAGTTACTATGGAGGCACCTACGAGCAGTACTTC	CASSYYGGTYEQYF
TRBV5-4	-	TRBD2	TRBJ2-2	TGTGCCAGCAGCTCATCTAGCGGGGGGGCCACCGGGGAGCTGTTTTTT	CASSSSSGGATGELFF
TRBV7-6	-	-	TRBJ2-7	TGTGCCAGCAGCTTAAGCGAGGACTCCTACGAGCAGTACTTC	CASSLSEDSYEQYF
TRBV28	-	TRBD1	TRBJ2-7	TGTGCCAGCAGTACCAAACGGACAGGGCGAGCCTACGAGCAGTACTTC	CASSTKRTGRAYEQYF
TRBV30	-	-	TRBJ1-2	TGTGCCTGGAGTAAGGGGTCAGAGCCACTGCAGGACTATGGCTACACCTTC	CAWSKGSEPLQDYGYTF
TRBV7-9	-	-	TRBJ2-4	TGTGCCAGCAGCTTGTCCCCCCCAAAGGGAAGAATAGCCAAAAACATTCAGTACTTC	CASSLSPPKGRIAKNIQYF
TRBV6-6	-	-	TRBJ1-1	TGTGCCAGCAGTTACACTGAATACACTGAAGCTTTCTTT	CASSYTEYTEAFF
TRBV13	-	TRBD2	TRBJ2-5	TGTGCCAGCAGCTTCAGACTAGCGGGGGGGGAGGAGACCCAGTACTTC	CASSFRLAGGEETQYF
TRBV6-1	once	-	TRBJ2-3	TGTGCCAGCGGTACCCCGCTCACAGATACGCAGTATTTT	CASGTPLTDTQYF
TRBV18	-	-	TRBJ2-2	TGTGCCAGCTCACTCTGGACGGTTAACACCGGGGAGCTGTTTTTT	CASSLWTVNTGELFF
TRBV2	-	TRBD2	TRBJ2-1	TGTGCCAGCGGACTTTTCGGGACTAGCGGGTTCAGCTCCTACAATGAGCAGTTCTTC	CASGLFGTSGFSSYNEQFF
TRBV6-5	-	-	TRBJ1-2	TGTGCCAGCAGTTACTCCTTCGGGGGGAACTATGGCTACACCTTC	CASSYSFGGNYGYTF
TRBV7-9	-	-	TRBJ2-2	TGTGCCAGCAGCGCCTATCTAGCGGCAGGGGGCGGGGAGCTGTTTTTT	CASSAYLAAGGGELFF
TRBV4-2	-	TRBD1	TRBJ1-1	TGTGCCAGCAGCGCTCCAGGGGGCCGTACCGAAGCTTTCTTT	CASSAPGGRTEAFF
TRBV27	-	TRBD1	TRBJ1-5	TGTGCCAGCAGTTCGGGACAGTTTCAACCTCAGCCCCAGCATTTT	CASSSGQFQPQPQHF
TRBV2	-	-	TRBJ2-3	TGTGCCAGCAGTGTAGACACCAAAACTAGCACAGATACGCAGTATTTT	CASSVDTKTSTDTQYF
TRBV6-5	-	-	TRBJ1-5	TGTGCCAGCAGTTACTCAGGGGAAAGCAATCAGCCCCAGCATTTT	CASSYSGESNQPQHF
TRBV27	-	-	TRBJ2-6	TGTGCCAGCAGTCCGTCTGGGGCCAACGTCCTGACTTTC	CASSPSGANVLTF
TRBV27	-	-	TRBJ2-7	TGTGCCAGCAGTAAGGACGGCTACTCCTACGAGCAGTACTTC	CASSKDGYSYEQYF
TRBV27	-	TRBD1	TRBJ1-1	TGTGCCAGCAGTCTATGGACAGGGGACTCGAACACTGAAGCTTTCTTT	CASSLWTGDSNTEAFF
TRBV21-1	-	-	TRBJ2-3	TGTGCCAGCAGCAAATCTGGGCCCCTTTTCCCACCAGATACGCAGTATTTT	CASSKSGPLFPPDTQYF
TRBV2	-	-	TRBJ1-3	TGTGCCACCCCGGACCTGGGCAGCTCTGGAAACACCATATATTTT	CATPDLGSSGNTIYF
TRBV28	once	TRBD1	TRBJ2-3	TGTGCCAGCATTCCGGGACAGGGGCTATCAGGGAACACAGATACGCAGTATTTT	CASIPGQGLSGNTDTQYF
TRBV4-3	-	-	TRBJ1-2	TGCGCCAGCAGCCAAGATTCATCCGTGAGCGGCTACACCTTC	CASSQDSSVSGYTF